These 7 T cell receptor beta chains were all obtained from the same sample, sequenced in a study of neurological immune-mediated disorders. TCRdb reanalysed the 5' RACE reads using MiXCR and keeps one entry per CDR3 protein. This sample carries more than 20,000 distinct CDR3 sequences, 15% of them seen once, and the ten largest clones take about 16%. Sequences were obtained from PBMCs. The receptors derive from a female donor with HTLV-1-associated myelopathy (HAM/TSP).

Turning to this clonotype: One junction end does not reproduce the germline sequence, and a read error may be involved. The rearrangement links TRBV3-1 to TRBJ2-1; TRBD2 matches at 9 bases. Per the germline V gene, CDR1 is LGHDT and CDR2 is YNNKEL (reference sequence). CDR3 length: 15 amino acids. CDR3 DNA sequence: TGTGCCAGCAGCCTAGCGGGAGACCCCTACAATGATCAGTTCTTC. As protein: CASSLAGDPYNDQFF.

This clonotype is termed medium-sized. V usage is TRBV28 and J usage is TRBJ1-2; 7 bases are a match to TRBD1. This CDR3 is 13 amino acids long. With 5 bases clipped from V and 4 bases from J, the junction kept 4 bases outside the gene matches. Per germline, CDR1 MDHEN and CDR2 SYDVKM. The CDR3 DNA sequence: TGTGCCAGCAGTCCGGACAGGAGCTATGGCTACACCTTC. Its protein is CASSPDRSYGYTF.

The rearrangement links TRBV20-1 to TRBJ2-7, with TRBD2 matching 8 bases. From germline, CDR1 is DFQATT and CDR2 SNEGSKA (reference sequence). The CDR3 extends over 15 amino acids. The trim removed 3 bases at V and 4 bases at J, leaving 11 bases unmatched. The CDR3: CSASTGRGADYEQYF. As DNA, the CDR3 is TGCAGTGCTAGTACGGGGCGGGGGGCAGATTACGAGCAGTACTTC.

This clonotype showed up many times. One junction end disagrees with the germline gene, perhaps due to a read error. The V call is TRBV15, the J call TRBJ2-7; D unclear. The CDR3 covers 13 residues. Germline V lookup: CDR1 LNHNV, CDR2 YYDKDF (reference sequence). The CDR3, as DNA: TGTGCCACCAGTAGAGTCTCTAACCACGAGCAGTACTTC. It encodes CATSRVSNHEQYF.

The chain has TRBV4-1 and TRBJ2-1; 12 nucleotides agree with TRBD2. From germline, CDR1 is MGHRA and CDR2 YSYEKL. Trimming at V came to 4 bases and at J to 9 bases, leaving 7 bases not matched to a gene. The CDR3 runs to 15 residues. CDR3 protein: CASSLLAGGRGEQFF. The CDR3, as DNA: TGCGCCAGCAGCCTACTAGCGGGGGGCCGAGGTGAGCAGTTCTTC.

This sequence joins TRBV10-3 and TRBJ2-7; D remains unclear. V was cut by 5 bases and J by 5 bases, with 10 bases left in between. Germline V gives CDR1 ENHRY, CDR2 SYGVKD. CDR3 length: 12 amino acids. This chain's CDR3 is CAISSLTDEQYF. The CDR3 DNA reads TGTGCCATCAGTAGCTTGACCGACGAGCAGTACTTC.

This clonotype appeared many times. V and J are TRBV19 and TRBJ1-5; D uncertain. V shed 5 bases and J shed 7 bases, with 9 bases lying between them. Germline-derived CDR1 and CDR2 are LNHDA and SQIVND (reference sequence). The CDR3 has 12 amino acids. The CDR3 here is CASSFHNQPQHF. The CDR3 DNA reads TGTGCCAGTAGTTTTCACAACCAGCCCCAGCATTTT. Complete variable domain (other parts from reference TRBV19 and TRBJ1-5): DGGITQSPKYLFRKEGQNVTLSCEQNLNHDAMYWYRQDPGQGLRLIYYSQIVNDFQKGDIAEGYSVSREKKESFPLTVTSAQKNPTAFYLCASSFHNQPQHFGDGTRLSIL.